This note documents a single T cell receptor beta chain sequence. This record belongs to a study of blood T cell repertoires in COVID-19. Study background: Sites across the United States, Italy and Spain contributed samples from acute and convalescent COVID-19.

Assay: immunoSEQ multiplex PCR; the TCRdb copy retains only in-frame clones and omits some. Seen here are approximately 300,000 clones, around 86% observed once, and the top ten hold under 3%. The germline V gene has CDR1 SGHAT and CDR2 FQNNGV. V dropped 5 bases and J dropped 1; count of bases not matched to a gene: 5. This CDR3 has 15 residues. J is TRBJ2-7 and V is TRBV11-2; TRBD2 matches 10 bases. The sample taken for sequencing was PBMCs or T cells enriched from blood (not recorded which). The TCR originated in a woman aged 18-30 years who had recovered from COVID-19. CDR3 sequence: CASSQRTSGSYEQYF. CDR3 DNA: TGTGCCAGCAGCCAAAGGACTAGCGGATCCTACGAGCAGTACTTC.